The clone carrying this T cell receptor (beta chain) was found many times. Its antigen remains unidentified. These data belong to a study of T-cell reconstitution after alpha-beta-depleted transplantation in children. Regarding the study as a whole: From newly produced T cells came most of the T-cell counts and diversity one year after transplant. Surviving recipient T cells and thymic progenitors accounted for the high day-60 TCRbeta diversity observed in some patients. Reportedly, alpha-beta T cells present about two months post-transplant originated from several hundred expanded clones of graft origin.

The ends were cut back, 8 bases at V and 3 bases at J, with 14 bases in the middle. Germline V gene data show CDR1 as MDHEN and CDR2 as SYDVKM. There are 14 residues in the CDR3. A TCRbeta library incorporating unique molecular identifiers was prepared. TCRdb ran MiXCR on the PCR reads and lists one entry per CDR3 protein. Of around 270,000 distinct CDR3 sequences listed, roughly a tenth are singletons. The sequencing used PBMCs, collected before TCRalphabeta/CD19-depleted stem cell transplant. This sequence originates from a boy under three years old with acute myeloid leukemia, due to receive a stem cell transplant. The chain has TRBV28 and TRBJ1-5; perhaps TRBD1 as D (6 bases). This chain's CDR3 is CASDGQRYNQPQHF. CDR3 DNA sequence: TGTGCCAGCGATGGACAGCGATACAATCAGCCCCAGCATTTT.